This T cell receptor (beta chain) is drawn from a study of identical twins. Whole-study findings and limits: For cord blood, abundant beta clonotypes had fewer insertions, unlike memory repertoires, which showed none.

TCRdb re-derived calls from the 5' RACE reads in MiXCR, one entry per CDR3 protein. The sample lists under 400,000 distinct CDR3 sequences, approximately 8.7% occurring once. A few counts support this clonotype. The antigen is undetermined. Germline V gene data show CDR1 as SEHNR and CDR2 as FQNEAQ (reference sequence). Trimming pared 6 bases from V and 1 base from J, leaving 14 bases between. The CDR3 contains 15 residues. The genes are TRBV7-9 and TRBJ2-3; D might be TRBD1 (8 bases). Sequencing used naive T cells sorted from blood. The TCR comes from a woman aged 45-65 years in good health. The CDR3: CASRSAGQGTDTQYF. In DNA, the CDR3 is TGTGCCAGCAGGTCAGCGGGACAGGGCACAGATACGCAGTATTTT.